The clone carrying this T cell receptor beta chain was observed once. Per sample, no less than 5.5 micrograms of total RNA were extracted. The record originates from a study of blood T cells in healthy people across ages. The use of a sample-barcoded 5' primer and a J-beta primer mix characterized a second PCR of roughly 6 to 11 cycles. TCRdb reanalysed the 5' RACE reads using MiXCR and keeps one entry per CDR3 protein. The sample has around 1.7 million distinct CDR3 sequences; about 28% are singletons. What was sequenced was blood. This clonotype originated in a woman aged 25 to 45 in good health.

This chain's CDR3 is CASSIDRGSTDTQYF. The CDR3 coding sequence is TGTGCCAGCTCGATCGACAGGGGTAGCACAGATACGCAGTATTTT. The chain combines TRBV2 with TRBJ2-3; TRBD1 aligns across 8 bases. The CDR3 length is 15 residues. The V and J ends lost 8 bases and 0 bases, in that order; junction bases with no gene match: 7. Looked up from germline, CDR1 is SNHLY and CDR2 is FYNNEI. Together with reference TRBV2 and TRBJ2-3, the CDR3 gives the full variable domain: EPEVTQTPSHQVTQMGQEVILRCVPISNHLYFYWYRQILGQKVEFLVSFYNNEISEKSEIFDDQFSVERPDGSNFTLKIRSTKLEDSAMYFCASSIDRGSTDTQYFGPGTRLTVL.